This T cell receptor beta chain came from a study of T cell repertoires in cytomegalovirus infection. At the level of the study: Evidence of both CMV infection and a matching HLA type came from public TCR beta signatures.

The V gene lost 7 bases and the J gene lost 5 bases, with 12 bases spanning the gap. CDR3 length: 13 residues. CDR1 is ENHRY, CDR2 SYGVKD, per germline. A single record per CDR3 protein comes from TCRdb applying MiXCR to the reads. Of roughly 230,000 distinct CDR3 sequences in the sample, about 12% were seen once. Overall study findings and caveats: What dominated the ex vivo response were HLA-C-restricted CMV-specific TCR beta clonotypes.

This clonotype showed up many times. Its target is not known. Source material: PBMCs. This TCR was recovered from a human donor in good health (CMV status not recorded). Some clones in this sample may be carry-over from other donors' samples. The chain combines TRBV10-3 with TRBJ1-5; D perhaps matches TRBD1 (6 bases). The DNA for the CDR3 is TGTGCCATCACCCCAGGGGATCATCAGCCCCAGCATTTT. Translating it yields CAITPGDHQPQHF.